This T cell receptor (beta chain) was obtained from a study of CD8 T cells in Susac syndrome. CDR3 size: 15 residues. The J segment lost 5 bases and the V segment lost 4 bases, leaving 5 bases of the junction unmatched. A quantity of 0.5 to 1 ug RNA underwent reverse transcription using random hexamers. The TCR beta CDR3 was amplified by immunoSEQ multiplex PCR across 54 Vbeta, 13 Jbeta. TCRdb re-derived calls from the immunoSEQ multiplex PCR reads in MiXCR, one entry per CDR3 protein. The repertoire includes fewer than 200,000 distinct CDR3 sequences, 93% of them detected once, and 0.095% to 0.12% sits in the top ten. TCR beta sequencing covered blood CD8+ and CD4+ T cells. The control group consisted of healthy donors matched for age and sex. In contrast to the negatively isolated CD8+ and CD4+ T cells, TEMRA cells were FACS-enriched.

The chain uses TRBV12-3 or TRBV12-4 and TRBJ2-2, with TRBD2 matching 9 bases. The receptor's source is a human donor in good health. The sequencing sample was made of CD4+ T cells from PBMCs. CDR3 residues: CASSSAGGRTGELFF. CDR3 sequence (DNA): TGTGCCAGCAGTTCCGCGGGGGGGCGAACCGGGGAGCTGTTTTTT.